The 21 T cell receptor beta chains below all came from one sample that was sequenced in a study of blood T cell repertoires in COVID-19. Clones were read by immunoSEQ multiplex PCR, and TCRdb kept only the in-frame ones, dropping some. The profile shows about 410,000 clones, just over 85% of them singletons. Material: peripheral blood. The receptor set was obtained from a woman aged 25 to 39 with active or convalescent COVID-19.

The DNA for the CDR3 is TGTGCCAGCAGTGAACAGAACTATGGCTACACCTTC. Its protein product is CASSEQNYGYTF. This chain joins TRBV2 and TRBJ1-2; no firm D call. Trimming removed 2 bases from V and 2 bases from J, with 3 bases in between. The CDR3 contains 12 residues. The germline V gene encodes CDR1 SNHLY and CDR2 FYNNEI.

This clone was picked up a small number of times. V and J are TRBV28 and TRBJ2-3; 8 bases agree with TRBD2. The V gene end was trimmed by 3 bases and the J gene end by 5 bases; junction bases not matched to a gene: 7. Germline V gene lookup returns CDR1 MDHEN and CDR2 SYDVKM. The length of the CDR3 is 15 residues. Here the CDR3 reads CASSFRRGARDTQYF. CDR3 nucleotides: TGTGCCAGCAGTTTTCGGCGGGGGGCTAGAGATACGCAGTATTTT.

The V gene is TRBV29-1, the J gene TRBJ2-1, with D perhaps TRBD1 (5 bases). The CDR3 has 14 amino acids. Trimming took 2 bases from V and 0 from J, leaving 8 bases between them. Germline assignment: CDR1 SQVTM and CDR2 ANQGSEA. The CDR3 sequence is CSVERGSSYNEQFF. As DNA, the CDR3 is TGCAGCGTTGAAAGGGGTAGCTCCTACAATGAGCAGTTCTTC.

V usage is TRBV27 and J usage is TRBJ2-1; D possibly corresponds to TRBD2 (5 bases). This CDR3 contains 15 residues. CDR1 MNHEY and CDR2 SMNVEV come from the germline V gene (reference sequence). V was pared by 3 bases and J by 0 bases, with 9 bases between. CDR3 DNA sequence: TGTGCCAGCAGTTTGGGAGCGAGCTCCTACAATGAGCAGTTCTTC. Translation: CASSLGASSYNEQFF.

V is TRBV19 and J is TRBJ2-2; 8 nucleotides agree with TRBD1. V shed 3 bases and J 10 bases; nucleotides not matched to a gene: 10. The CDR3 is made up of 15 amino acids. The germline gives CDR1 LNHDA, CDR2 SQIVND (reference sequence). As DNA, the CDR3 is TGTGCCAGTAGTATGGCCTCCCAGGGGGCAGTGGAGCTGTTTTTT. This codes for CASSMASQGAVELFF.

This chain uses TRBV7-8 with TRBJ1-2; TRBD1 agrees at 7 bases. Germline values: CDR1 SGHVS, CDR2 FQNEAQ. Unmatched junction bases numbered 16, after V lost 2 bases and J lost 7 bases. The CDR3 has 17 amino acids. The CDR3 coding sequence is TGTGCCAGCAGCTTATACCCCGGCACTAGGCAGGGGGGTGGCTACACCTTC. This sequence encodes CASSLYPGTRQGGGYTF.

V and J are TRBV6-5 and TRBJ1-3, with 7 positions matching TRBD1. Germline loops: CDR1 MNHEY, CDR2 SVGAGI. The V segment lost 6 bases and the J segment 1 base; nucleotides outside the gene matches: 6. The CDR3 length is 15 residues. The CDR3 spells CASRVKTGSGNTIYF. The CDR3 region has the DNA TGTGCCAGCAGGGTGAAGACAGGGTCTGGAAACACCATATATTTT.

The chain uses TRBV11-2 and TRBJ2-1; 7 positions match TRBD2. V lost 1 base, J lost 0 bases, and 3 bases stayed unmatched. The CDR3 runs 16 residues. The V gene's germline CDR1 is SGHAT and CDR2 FQNNGV. This CDR3 is CASSLGPGGSYNEQFF. CDR3 nucleotides: TGTGCCAGCAGCTTAGGGCCGGGAGGCTCCTACAATGAGCAGTTCTTC.

The V and J genes are TRBV3-1 (or the pseudogene TRBV3-2) and TRBJ2-1; D uncertain. V was shortened by 1 base and J by 5 bases, with 3 bases between the two germline ends. This CDR3 has 12 residues. The germline gives CDR1 LGHDT, CDR2 YNNKEL (reference sequence). CDR3 sequence: CASSQVNNEQFF. Here the CDR3 DNA reads TGTGCCAGCAGCCAAGTCAACAATGAGCAGTTCTTC.

V and J are TRBV18 and TRBJ2-3, with 14 positions matching TRBD2. The germline V gene encodes CDR1 KGHSH and CDR2 LQKENI. The V gene end was trimmed by 4 bases and the J gene end by 4 bases; junction bases not matched to a gene: 10. This CDR3 is built from 18 residues. CDR3 in DNA: TGTGCCAGCTCACTCGACCTGGGGACTAGCGGGAGCGCAGATACGCAGTATTTT. Protein: CASSLDLGTSGSADTQYF.

The V call is TRBV5-1, the J call TRBJ1-1, with D possibly being TRBD1 (5 bases). CDR1 is SGHRS and CDR2 is YFSETQ in the germline V gene. The length of the CDR3 is 15 residues. Trimming removed 1 base at V and 3 bases at J, with 13 bases between. The CDR3: CASSLMTDWDTEAFF. The DNA for the CDR3 is TGCGCCAGCAGCTTGATGACAGACTGGGACACTGAAGCTTTCTTT.

The chain has TRBV6-5 and TRBJ1-2; 8 nucleotides line up with TRBD1. The CDR3 loop spans 15 amino acids. After removal of 6 bases from V and 4 bases from J, the junction contained 10 bases not matched to a gene. The germline V gene has CDR1 MNHEY and CDR2 SVGAGI. CDR3 in amino acids: CASRRPGTGGYGYTF. The CDR3 DNA is TGTGCCAGCAGACGTCCCGGGACAGGTGGCTATGGCTACACCTTC.

The rearrangement links TRBV3-1 (or the pseudogene TRBV3-2) to TRBJ1-4, with D perhaps TRBD1 (6 bases). The CDR3 is 15 amino acids. V was trimmed by 1 base and J by 8 bases, leaving 14 bases between them. Germline assignment: CDR1 LGHDT and CDR2 YNNKEL (reference sequence). The CDR3 region is CASSQGQQRGEKLFF. The CDR3 coding sequence is TGTGCCAGCAGCCAAGGACAGCAAAGGGGGGAAAAACTGTTTTTT.

V is TRBV6-5 and J is TRBJ1-2; TRBD1 matches 8 bases. After removal of 0 bases from V and 3 bases from J, the junction contained 6 bases not matched to a gene. Germline V CDR1 and CDR2: MNHEY, SVGAGI. The CDR3 length is 16 residues. CDR3 nucleotide sequence: TGTGCCAGCAGTTACTCGGAGGCAGGGGGCTACTATGGCTACACCTTC. Translation gives CASSYSEAGGYYGYTF.

The rearrangement uses TRBV27 and TRBJ1-1; no clear D gene. Trimming took off 5 bases at V and 6 bases at J, with 22 bases between the two ends. Germline V gives CDR1 MNHEY, CDR2 SMNVEV (reference sequence). This CDR3 region has 16 residues. CDR3 region: CASSRNEVLNRPEAFF. For the CDR3, the DNA is TGTGCCAGCAGTCGCAATGAGGTACTAAACCGCCCTGAAGCTTTCTTT.

CDR3: CASRSGSLYNEQFF. As DNA, the CDR3 is TGTGCCAGCAGGAGCGGGAGTCTCTACAATGAGCAGTTCTTC. The rearrangement joins TRBV6-5 to TRBJ2-1, with TRBD2 identical over 8 bases. The germline gives CDR1 MNHEY, CDR2 SVGAGI. After removal of 6 bases from V and 3 bases from J, the junction contained 4 bases not matched to a gene. The CDR3 spans 14 residues.

The chain joins TRBV2 to TRBJ1-5, with D perhaps matching TRBD1 (6 bases). Germline V lookup: CDR1 SNHLY, CDR2 FYNNEI. Trimming shortened V by 6 bases and J by 2 bases, and 14 bases separated the two germline ends. This CDR3 comprises 15 residues. CDR3 sequence: CASSPTRTGNQPQHF. CDR3 DNA sequence: TGTGCCAGCAGCCCTACTCGGACAGGCAATCAGCCCCAGCATTTT.

The chain uses TRBV2 and TRBJ1-6, with 10 bases lining up with TRBD1. CDR1 is SNHLY and CDR2 is FYNNEI in the germline V gene. The junction had 10 bases not matched to a gene; V was cut back by 8 bases and J by 6 bases. The CDR3 length is 16 residues. The CDR3 DNA is TGTGCCAGCGGAAGGGACAGGGGATCAACTAATTCACCCCTCCACTTT. As protein: CASGRDRGSTNSPLHF.

The chain uses TRBV7-7 and TRBJ2-1; TRBD2 aligns across 9 bases. This CDR3 is built from 16 residues. Trimming cost V 1 base and J 8 bases; bases outside gene matches: 9. Germline CDR1 reads SSHAT; CDR2 reads FNYEAQ (reference sequence). CDR3 bases: TGTGCCAGCAGCTTAGATTCTAGCGGGACTTACGATGAGCAGTTCTTC. Protein: CASSLDSSGTYDEQFF.

The chain recombines TRBV25-1 with TRBJ1-6, with 7 bases fitting TRBD1. Trimming cost V 6 bases and J 7 bases; bases outside gene matches: 15. The CDR3 sequence is 17 residues long. The V gene's germline CDR1 is MGHDK and CDR2 SYGVNS. The CDR3 loop is CASSPGAEGQANSPLHF. The CDR3 coding sequence is TGTGCCAGCAGCCCCGGAGCCGAAGGACAGGCAAATTCACCCCTCCACTTT.

The CDR3 region has the DNA TGTGCCAGCTCCCCGGGGGGGACGAACACTGAAGCTTTCTTT. Translating it yields CASSPGGTNTEAFF. V is TRBV18 and J is TRBJ1-1, with a weak D call TRBD1 (5 bases). The V gene lost 6 bases and the J gene lost 1 base, with 12 bases spanning the gap. The CDR3 spans 14 residues. Germline CDR1 reads KGHSH; CDR2 reads LQKENI.